Following are 15 T cell receptor beta chains from one sample sequenced in a study of blood T cell repertoires in COVID-19. Using immunoSEQ multiplex PCR, the repertoire was profiled, and TCRdb retains in-frame clones only, with some absent. The sample lists roughly 160,000 clones, approximately 74% occurring once. The specimen was peripheral blood. The receptor source for this set is a woman older than 75 with acute or convalescent COVID-19.

The chain couples TRBV10-3 to TRBJ2-7; the D gene is possibly TRBD1 (5 bases). V was trimmed by 4 bases and J by 1 base, leaving 17 bases between them. The CDR3 runs 16 residues. Germline loops: CDR1 ENHRY, CDR2 SYGVKD. The CDR3 here is CAISGNGQGNSYEQYF. The CDR3 coding sequence is TGTGCCATCAGTGGCAATGGGCAGGGAAATTCCTACGAGCAGTACTTC.

The CDR3 protein is CASSEAGLAGISTDTQYF. The DNA for the CDR3 is TGTGCCAGCAGTGAAGCGGGGCTAGCGGGGATAAGCACAGATACGCAGTATTTT. The chain combines TRBV2 with TRBJ2-3, with 9 nucleotides matching TRBD2. V lost 0 bases, J lost 0 bases, and 7 bases stayed unmatched. The CDR3 covers 18 residues. CDR1 SNHLY and CDR2 FYNNEI come from the germline V gene.

The rearrangement joins TRBV6-2 or TRBV6-3 to TRBJ2-6; 10 bases match TRBD1. This CDR3 has 18 residues. CDR1 and CDR2 (germline): MNHEY, SVGEGT. V lost 5 bases to trimming and J lost 1 base; unmatched junction nucleotides: 8. The CDR3 loop is CASSRPGQGLSGANVLTF. Written as DNA, the CDR3 is TGTGCCAGCAGTCGCCCGGGACAGGGGCTATCTGGGGCCAACGTCCTGACTTTC.

The V gene is TRBV7-2, the J gene TRBJ2-1; 12 positions agree with TRBD2. CDR3 length: 14 residues. J was trimmed by 9 bases and V by 6 bases; bases with no gene match: 6. In germline, CDR1 is SGHTA, CDR2 FQGNSA. CDR3 DNA sequence: TGTGCCAGCAGTTCGACTAGCGGGAGAGTTGAGCAGTTCTTC. It specifies CASSSTSGRVEQFF.

The rearrangement links TRBV12-3 or TRBV12-4 to TRBJ2-7; no clear D gene. CDR3 size: 13 residues. Trimming pared 8 bases from V and 4 bases from J, leaving 15 bases between. CDR3 DNA: TGTGCCAGCTCCCCCCCCGCGAATTACGAGCAGTACTTC. Protein sequence: CASSPPANYEQYF.

The chain uses TRBV30 and TRBJ2-1; perhaps TRBD1 as D (6 bases). The CDR3 is 15 amino acids. Germline V gives CDR1 GTSNPN, CDR2 SVGIG (reference sequence). Trimming removed 0 bases at V and 5 bases at J, with 14 bases between. In DNA form, the CDR3 reads TGTGCCTGGAGTGTACGCAGGGGACGTAACAATGAGCAGTTCTTC. It is translated as CAWSVRRGRNNEQFF. Full variable domain (missing parts from reference TRBV30 and TRBJ2-1): SQTIHQWPATLVQPVGSPLSLECTVEGTSNPNLYWYRQAAGRGLQLLFYSVGIGQISSEVPQNLSASRPQDRQFILSSKKLLLSDSGFYLCAWSVRRGRNNEQFFGPGTRLTVL.

The gene calls are TRBV7-9 and TRBJ1-4; 7 positions match TRBD1. The trim removed 3 bases at V and 7 bases at J, leaving 5 bases unmatched. Germline V gives CDR1 SEHNR, CDR2 FQNEAQ (reference sequence). CDR3 length: 14 residues. The CDR3 bases are TGTGCCAGCAGCTTCCAGGGGGAGAGTGAAAAACTGTTTTTT. Protein product: CASSFQGESEKLFF. Full variable domain (remainder filled in from reference TRBV7-9 and TRBJ1-4): DTGVSQNPRHKITKRGQNVTFRCDPISEHNRLYWYRQTLGQGPEFLTYFQNEAQLEKSRLLSDRFSAERPKGSFSTLEIQRTEQGDSAMYLCASSFQGESEKLFFGSGTQLSVL.

This clone was seen only once. The chain carries TRBV7-2 and TRBJ2-7; possible D gene TRBD2, 5 bases. Looked up from germline, CDR1 is SGHTA and CDR2 is FQGNSA. Trimming took off 4 bases at V and 2 bases at J, with 21 bases between the two ends. The CDR3 extends over 17 amino acids. The CDR3 DNA reads as TGTGCCAGCAGCTCCGACGGGATAGTGGGGTTGCCCTACGAGCAGTACTTC. As protein: CASSSDGIVGLPYEQYF.

The chain employs TRBV9 and TRBJ1-3; no firm D call. The germline gives CDR1 SGDLS, CDR2 YYNGEE. The CDR3 loop spans 13 amino acids. V gave up 2 bases and J gave up 1 base, with 4 bases separating them. The CDR3 sequence is CASSVGSGNTIYF. The CDR3 DNA sequence: TGTGCCAGCAGCGTCGGGTCTGGAAACACCATATATTTT.

This chain links TRBV7-2 with TRBJ2-2; possibly TRBD2 for D (5 bases). Germline V gives CDR1 SGHTA, CDR2 FQGNSA. Trimming pared 2 bases from V and 0 bases from J, leaving 13 bases between. The CDR3 spans 17 residues. CDR3 residues: CASSLSAERANTGELFF. CDR3 nucleotides: TGTGCCAGCAGCTTATCAGCGGAGAGGGCGAACACCGGGGAGCTGTTTTTT. The full variable domain, its missing parts supplied by reference TRBV7-2 and TRBJ2-2, is GAGVSQSPSNKVTEKGKDVELRCDPISGHTALYWYRQSLGQGLEFLIYFQGNSAPDKSGLPSDRFSAERTGGSVSTLTIQRTQQEDSAVYLCASSLSAERANTGELFFGEGSRLTVL.

This clone was seen a handful of times. The CDR3 coding sequence is TGTGCCAGCAGCTTAGGATGGCTAGCGGGAGGGTATGAGCAGTTCTTC. It encodes CASSLGWLAGGYEQFF. The chain combines TRBV7-2 with TRBJ2-1; 12 bases agree with TRBD2. Germline loops: CDR1 SGHTA, CDR2 FQGNSA. V lost 1 base, J lost 8 bases, and 6 bases stayed unmatched. This CDR3 has 16 residues.

The chain has TRBV24-1 and TRBJ2-7; tentatively, D is TRBD2 (6 bases). Germline V gene lookup returns CDR1 KGHDR and CDR2 SFDVKD. CDR3 length: 13 residues. Between the trimmed V and J ends, which lost 4 bases and 0 bases, there was a span of 6 bases. The CDR3 nucleotides read TGTGCCACCAGTGACGGGAGCTCCTACGAGCAGTACTTC. It translates to CATSDGSSYEQYF.

The gene calls are TRBV28 and TRBJ1-6; 7 positions match TRBD1. This CDR3 is built from 17 residues. V gave up 3 bases and J gave up 4 bases; unmatched junction bases: 9. Germline lookup yields CDR1 MDHEN and CDR2 SYDVKM. CDR3 sequence: CASSFHRDSIYNSPLHF. The CDR3 DNA follows: TGTGCCAGCAGTTTCCACCGGGACAGCATTTATAATTCACCCCTCCACTTT.

This clone was recorded only once. The rearrangement joins TRBV6-1 to TRBJ2-5; 9 bases line up with TRBD1. The V gene end was trimmed by 7 bases and the J gene end by 7 bases; junction bases not matched to a gene: 13. Germline CDR1 is MNHNS and CDR2 is SASEGT. The length of the CDR3 is 15 residues. The CDR3 sequence: CASTDRGIFVGTQYF. DNA for the CDR3: TGTGCCAGCACCGACAGGGGGATTTTCGTGGGGACCCAGTACTTC.

J is TRBJ1-1 and V is TRBV6-5; D possibly corresponds to TRBD1 (6 bases). V was cut by 2 bases and J by 5 bases, with 12 bases left in between. The germline V gene encodes CDR1 MNHEY and CDR2 SVGAGI. This CDR3 is built from 14 residues. The CDR3: CASSYRGRGTEAFF. The CDR3 DNA follows: TGTGCCAGCAGTTACCGCGGCAGGGGAACTGAAGCTTTCTTT.